This TCR beta chain was retrieved from a study of blood T cell repertoires in COVID-19. About the study: COVID-19 samples from acute and convalescent phases originated in the United States, Italy and Spain. The cDNA or gDNA used as material had been derived from T cells, B-cell-depleted T cells, or PBMCs.

In the original analysis: Reference gene primers were amplified, and this amplification served to estimate nucleated cell counts. Produced via immunoSEQ multiplex PCR; TCRdb's table is partial and in-frame only. D and trimming come from the DNA, and the V and J calls and clone size come from that table. The sample carries 150,000 to 200,000 clones, 82% recorded once. This clone has more than one count but fewer than ten. Seattle patient enrollment occurred during active infection, with longitudinal follow-up thereafter. Germline CDR1 reads MGHRA; CDR2 reads YSYEKL. CDR3 length: 15 amino acids. V was shortened by 1 base and J by 3 bases, with 13 bases between the two germline ends.

Sequencing was done on a sample of peripheral blood. The chain uses TRBV4-1 and TRBJ2-7, with no clear D. The sequence derives from a woman aged 40 to 50 with COVID-19, enrolled during active disease. The CDR3 reads CASSQVRTSSYEQYF. The CDR3 DNA reads as TGCGCCAGCAGCCAAGTTCGTACTTCGAGCTACGAGCAGTACTTC.